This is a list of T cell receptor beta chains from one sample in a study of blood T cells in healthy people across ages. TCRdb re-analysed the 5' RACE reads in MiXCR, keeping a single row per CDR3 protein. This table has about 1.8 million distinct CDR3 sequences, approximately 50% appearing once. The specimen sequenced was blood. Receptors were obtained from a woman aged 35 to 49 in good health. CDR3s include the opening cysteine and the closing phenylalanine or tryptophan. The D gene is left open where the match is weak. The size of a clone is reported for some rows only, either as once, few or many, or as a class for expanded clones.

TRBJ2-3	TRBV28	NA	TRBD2	CASKTGGAVTDTQYF	TGTGCCAGCAAGACCGGGGGGGCCGTAACAGATACGCAGTATTTT
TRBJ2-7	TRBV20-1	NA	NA	CSTLISGRQREQYF	TGCAGTACTTTGATTTCAGGGCGCCAGCGCGAGCAGTACTTC
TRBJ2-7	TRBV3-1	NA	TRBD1	CASSYGTEVNYEQYF	TGTGCCAGCAGCTACGGGACAGAAGTAAACTACGAGCAGTACTTC
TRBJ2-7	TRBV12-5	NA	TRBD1	CASGPDRDNSYEQYF	TGTGCTAGTGGTCCGGACAGGGACAACTCCTACGAGCAGTACTTC
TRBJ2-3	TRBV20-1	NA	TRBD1	CSAKGTGYTDTQYF	TGCAGTGCCAAGGGGACAGGGTACACAGATACGCAGTATTTT
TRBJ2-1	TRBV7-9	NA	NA	CASSLGSWTSEYNEQFF	TGTGCCAGCAGCTTAGGATCTTGGACAAGCGAGTACAATGAGCAGTTCTTC
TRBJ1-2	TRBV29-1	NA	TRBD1	CSVERVGPGQGNGYTF	TGCAGCGTTGAACGGGTGGGGCCGGGACAGGGGAATGGCTACACCTTC
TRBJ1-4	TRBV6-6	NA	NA	CASSYPEQKLFF	TGTGCCAGCAGTTACCCGGAACAAAAACTGTTTTTT
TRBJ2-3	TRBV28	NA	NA	CASSPGGGVFTDTQYF	TGTGCCAGCAGTCCTGGGGGCGGGGTTTTTACAGATACGCAGTATTTT
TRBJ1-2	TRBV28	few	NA	CASSLGFNYGYTF	TGTGCCAGCAGTTTAGGGTTTAACTATGGCTACACCTTC
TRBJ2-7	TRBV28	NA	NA	CAGSVFWGAEEQYF	TGTGCCGGCAGTGTATTCTGGGGGGCTGAGGAGCAGTACTTC
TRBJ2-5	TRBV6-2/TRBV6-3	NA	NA	CASNFPGAQETQYF	TGTGCCAGCAACTTCCCCGGGGCTCAAGAGACCCAGTACTTC
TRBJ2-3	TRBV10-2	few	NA	CASSALHPSSDTQYF	TGCGCCAGCAGTGCTTTGCACCCTAGCTCAGATACGCAGTATTTT
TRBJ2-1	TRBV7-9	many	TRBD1	CASSLEGATYNEQFF	TGTGCCAGCAGCTTAGAGGGGGCAACCTACAATGAGCAGTTCTTC
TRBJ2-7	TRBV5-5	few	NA	CASSLGSGQPGREQYF	TGTGCCAGCAGCTTGGGATCGGGACAACCAGGGCGCGAGCAGTACTTC
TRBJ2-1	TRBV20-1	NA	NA	CSATGRGNEQFF	TGCAGTGCGACAGGGCGGGGGAATGAGCAGTTCTTC